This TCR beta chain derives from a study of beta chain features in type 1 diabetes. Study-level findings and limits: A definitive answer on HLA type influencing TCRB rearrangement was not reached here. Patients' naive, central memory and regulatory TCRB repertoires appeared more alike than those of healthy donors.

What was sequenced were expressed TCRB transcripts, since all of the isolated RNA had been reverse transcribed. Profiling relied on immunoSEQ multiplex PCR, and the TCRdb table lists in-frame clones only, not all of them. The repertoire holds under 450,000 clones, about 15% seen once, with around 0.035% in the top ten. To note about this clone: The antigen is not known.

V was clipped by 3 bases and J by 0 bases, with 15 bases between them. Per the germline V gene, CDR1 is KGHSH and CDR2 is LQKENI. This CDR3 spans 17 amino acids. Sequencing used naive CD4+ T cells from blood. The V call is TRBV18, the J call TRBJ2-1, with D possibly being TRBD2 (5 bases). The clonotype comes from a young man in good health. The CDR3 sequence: CASSPKSLGSSYNEQFF. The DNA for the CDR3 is TGTGCCAGCTCACCGAAGAGTCTGGGGAGCTCCTACAATGAGCAGTTCTTC.